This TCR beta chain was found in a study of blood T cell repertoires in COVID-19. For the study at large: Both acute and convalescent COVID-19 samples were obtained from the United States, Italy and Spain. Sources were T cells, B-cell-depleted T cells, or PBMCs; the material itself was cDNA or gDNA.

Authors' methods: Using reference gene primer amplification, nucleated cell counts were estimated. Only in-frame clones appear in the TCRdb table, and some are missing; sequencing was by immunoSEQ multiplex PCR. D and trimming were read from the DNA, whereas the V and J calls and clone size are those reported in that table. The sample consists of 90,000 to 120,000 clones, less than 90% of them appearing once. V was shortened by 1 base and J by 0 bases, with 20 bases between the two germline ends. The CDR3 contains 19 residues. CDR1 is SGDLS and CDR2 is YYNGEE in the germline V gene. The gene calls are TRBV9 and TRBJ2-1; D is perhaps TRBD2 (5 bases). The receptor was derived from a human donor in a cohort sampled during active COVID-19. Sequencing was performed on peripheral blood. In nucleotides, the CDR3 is TGTGCCAGCAGCGTACTGGCTTCAACTAGAATCGGCTCCTACAATGAGCAGTTCTTC. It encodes CASSVLASTRIGSYNEQFF.